This T cell receptor (beta chain) was captured by sequencing in a study of cytomegalovirus exposure and HLA in healthy donors (dated by TCRdb to the late 2010s). Background for the entire study: According to a later analysis, the 120 or so validation repertoires were produced on the same platform as the approximately 610 repertoires of the first cohort. The study aimed to test whether signatures of past pathogen exposure could be identified by cataloging public T cell receptors. Along with the approximately 700-subject first cohort, a separate validation cohort of over 90 different subjects was used. To predict cytomegalovirus infection status, the study combined high-throughput TCR immunosequencing, statistical association of individual TCRs with disease status, and machine learning.

About this clone: No antigen is known for it. Per-base quality was not reported, and no clone a single base away is much larger than it.

Receptor amplification or capture employed the immunoSEQ multiplex PCR assay. The paper's data handling went like this. A statistical classification framework was built for diagnosing cytomegalovirus status from the catalog of TCR beta chain sequences. Held by TCRdb, this immuneACCESS table contains in-frame sequences only and omits some clones. Under half of the omission traces to an unresolved V gene where checked; the cause of the rest is unknown. V and J calls and clone size come straight from that table; D and trimming were deduced from the DNA. The sample yields about 220,000 clones; just under 90% were counted once. 2.5% to 3% of the sample lies in the top ten. Broader findings and caveats from the paper: The authors suggested that the approach could potentially be extended to other disease states and immunological phenotypes. Cytomegalovirus status was reported to be diagnosed by the classifier with high specificity and sensitivity in both the original and validation cohorts. The study gave a list of 150 to 200 TCR beta chains associated with cytomegalovirus. Across donors, most TCR sequences were observed very rarely, whereas some public TCRs were present in many individuals. In vitro tests confirmed that a few of the cytomegalovirus-associated TCR beta chains recognize cytomegalovirus antigens. Subsequent analysis determined that TCRs grouped into clusters in the first cohort also showed a tendency toward co-occurrence across the 120 or so validation repertoires, and 85% to 95% of cluster scores exceeded 0. A later analysis lacked HLA typing for the validation cohort, so it scored co-occurrence in that cohort across all 110 or so repertoires.

Looking up the germline V gene (reference sequence) yields CDR1 DFQATT and CDR2 SNEGSKA. The CDR3 covers 11 residues, taking in both the cysteine and the phenylalanine. Only CDR3 DNA remains: 33 bases, in frame from the first base. Relative to germline, V is 1 base shorter and J is 3 bases shorter, with 4 bases between their ends. Separate from the approximately 690-subject first cohort, the validation cohort of around 130 subjects was the group to which the donors belonged. Sample: PBMCs. The clonotype comes from a young man in good health and CMV-seronegative. The receptor chain draws on TRBV20-1 and TRBJ2-7, with the D segment identity uncertain. CDR3 region: CSARGDYEQYF. The base sequence is TGCAGTGCTAGAGGCGACTACGAGCAGTACTTC.